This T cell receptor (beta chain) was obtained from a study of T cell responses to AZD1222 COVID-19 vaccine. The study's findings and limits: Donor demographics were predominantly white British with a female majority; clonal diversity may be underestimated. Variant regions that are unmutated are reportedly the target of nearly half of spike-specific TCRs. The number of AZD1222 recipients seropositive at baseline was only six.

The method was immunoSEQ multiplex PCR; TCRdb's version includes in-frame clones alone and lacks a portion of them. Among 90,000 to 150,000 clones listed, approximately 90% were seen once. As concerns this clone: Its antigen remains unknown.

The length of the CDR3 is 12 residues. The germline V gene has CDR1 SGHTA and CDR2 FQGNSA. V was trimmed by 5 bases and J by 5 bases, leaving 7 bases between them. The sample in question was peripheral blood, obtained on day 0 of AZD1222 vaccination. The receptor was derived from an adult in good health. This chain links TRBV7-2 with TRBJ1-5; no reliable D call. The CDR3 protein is CASSPPYQPQHF. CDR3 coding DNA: TGTGCCAGCAGCCCTCCATATCAGCCCCAGCATTTT.